This passage covers 10 T cell receptor beta chains from one sample sequenced in a study of OX40 agonist ivuxolimab in advanced cancers. Only in-frame clones appear in the TCRdb table, and some are missing; sequencing was by immunoSEQ multiplex PCR. Of over 70,000 clones listed, about 88% are singletons. The sample was CD4+ or CD8+ T cells sorted from blood, taken in a trial of the OX40 agonist ivuxolimab. The receptors were sampled from an adult with an advanced solid tumor such as melanoma, head and neck, liver or kidney cancer.

The rearrangement uses TRBV7-6 and TRBJ1-1; TRBD1 matches at 9 bases. V trimming: 3 bases; J trimming: 0 bases; junction bases outside the gene matches: 2. Germline loops: CDR1 SGHVS, CDR2 FNYEAQ. This CDR3 comprises 15 residues. In DNA form, the CDR3 reads TGTGCCAGCAGCTTGGGACAGGGCTTGAACACTGAAGCTTTCTTT. Residues: CASSLGQGLNTEAFF.

The count of this clone is one. The rearrangement links TRBV5-1 to TRBJ2-3; TRBD2 matches 8 bases. This CDR3 region has 14 residues. CDR1 is SGHRS and CDR2 is YFSETQ in the germline V gene. V trimming: 5 bases; J trimming: 3 bases; junction bases outside the gene matches: 5. The CDR3 DNA follows: TGCGCCAGCAGGCGGGGGGATGGGACAGATACGCAGTATTTT. Protein sequence: CASRRGDGTDTQYF.

The sample holds a few counts of this clone. The rearrangement links TRBV7-6 to TRBJ2-1, with 11 bases that match TRBD2. This CDR3 has 20 residues. V shed 4 bases, J shed 1 base, and the junction held 15 bases outside the gene matches. The germline gives CDR1 SGHVS, CDR2 FNYEAQ. The CDR3 bases are TGTGCCAGCAGCTCGAGGTTGGGTAGCGGGGGGGAATATTCCTACAATGAGCAGTTCTTC. Translated, it gives CASSSRLGSGGEYSYNEQFF.

The chain recombines TRBV2 with TRBJ1-1, with D possibly TRBD1 on 5 matching bases. V was pared by 2 bases and J by 4 bases, with 14 bases between. The CDR3 contains 15 residues. CDR1 SNHLY and CDR2 FYNNEI come from the germline V gene. The CDR3: CASSESGARGTEAFF. DNA of the CDR3: TGTGCCAGCAGTGAAAGCGGGGCCCGTGGCACTGAAGCTTTCTTT.

The rearrangement uses TRBV10-3 and TRBJ1-3; no reliable D call. Germline V CDR1 and CDR2: ENHRY, SYGVKD. This CDR3 comprises 13 residues. Between the trimmed V and J ends, which lost 8 bases and 1 base, there was a span of 9 bases. The CDR3 sequence is CAILDGSGNTIYF. DNA for the CDR3: TGTGCCATCTTAGACGGTTCTGGAAACACCATATATTTT.

There are a few counts of this clone. The chain combines TRBV29-1 with TRBJ2-7; TRBD1 matches at 9 bases. The CDR3 sequence is 13 residues long. V lost 7 bases and J lost 4; bases outside the gene matches: 8. The germline V gene encodes CDR1 SQVTM and CDR2 ANQGSEA. The CDR3, as DNA: TGCAGCGCTAGGACAGGGGCGTTATACGAGCAGTACTTC. Translating gives CSARTGALYEQYF.

This chain uses TRBV18 with TRBJ2-7; 10 positions match TRBD2. The CDR3 is 18 amino acids. J gave up 0 bases and V 2 bases, and 10 bases lay outside the gene matches. Germline V gene lookup returns CDR1 KGHSH and CDR2 LQKENI. The CDR3 DNA reads TGTGCCAGCTCACCAGGGGTACTAGCGGGGCTAAACTCCTACGAGCAGTACTTC. Translated: CASSPGVLAGLNSYEQYF.

The chain has TRBV29-1 and TRBJ2-1; 10 bases are a match to TRBD2. The V and J ends lost 4 bases and 1 base, in that order; junction bases with no gene match: 4. The CDR3 length is 15 residues. Per germline, CDR1 SQVTM and CDR2 ANQGSEA. CDR3 nucleotides: TGCAGCGTTGGGTCAGCGGGGGGGTCCTACAATGAGCAGTTCTTC. It specifies CSVGSAGGSYNEQFF.

The rearrangement joins TRBV6-4 to TRBJ1-2; D ambiguous. The V and J ends lost 0 bases and 6 bases respectively, with 17 bases between them. This CDR3 has 16 residues. Germline CDR1 MRHNA, CDR2 SNTAGT. CDR3 amino acids: CASSDSNTTLPHGYTF. CDR3 coding DNA: TGTGCCAGCAGTGACTCGAACACGACCTTACCCCATGGCTACACCTTC.

The CDR3 DNA sequence: TGTGCCAGCAGCCCATATGGGACAGCTGACACCTACGAGCAGTACTTC. It yields the protein CASSPYGTADTYEQYF. This sequence joins TRBV11-2 and TRBJ2-7; 7 bases are shared with TRBD1. Germline-derived CDR1 and CDR2 are SGHAT and FQNNGV. The length of the CDR3 is 16 residues. Unmatched junction bases numbered 12, after V lost 5 bases and J lost 2 bases. The full variable domain, in which reference TRBV11-2 and TRBJ2-7 provide the parts outside the CDR3, is EAGVAQSPRYKIIEKRQSVAFWCNPISGHATLYWYQQILGQGPKLLIQFQNNGVVDDSQLPKDRFSAERLKGVDSTLKIQPAKLEDSAVYLCASSPYGTADTYEQYFGPGTRLTVT.